The 25 T cell receptor beta chains presented below share a single source sample, sequenced in a study of siplizumab effects on memory and regulatory T cells (dated by TCRdb to about 2019). The library was built by means of the immunoSEQ multiplex PCR assay. The clones in this table, taken by TCRdb from immuneACCESS, are in-frame only. Not every clone is retained; where verified, under half of the shortfall comes from an unresolved V gene, and the cause of the rest is unknown. The sample profile shows about 3,400 clones; roughly 53% of them were found once. The ten biggest clones cover 4.8% of the sample. For 6 days, cells in the mixed lymphocyte reaction were kept in coculture at 37 degrees C. No antigen is known for these receptors. Sequencing was performed on CFSE-low (dividing) CD4+ T cells sorted from an allogeneic mixed lymphocyte reaction. These receptors were obtained from a human donor in good health; the cells came from an allogeneic mixed lymphocyte reaction.

In its sample, this clone was seen a few times. The chain joins TRBV27 to TRBJ1-1; D unresolved. The CDR3 covers 13 residues. The germline gives CDR1 MNHEY, CDR2 SMNVEV (reference sequence). With 2 bases removed from V and 5 bases from J, the gap between germline ends came to 9 bases. The CDR3 DNA is TGTGCCAGCAGTTTAGAGGAGGGAACTGAAGCTTTCTTT. Translating gives CASSLEEGTEAFF.

This rearrangement joins TRBV2 to TRBJ1-1; 7 bases are shared with TRBD1. This CDR3 is built from 15 residues. Per germline, CDR1 SNHLY and CDR2 FYNNEI. The V and J ends lost 4 bases and 1 base, in that order; junction bases with no gene match: 6. The chain's CDR3 is CASSGQGLANTEAFF. CDR3 DNA: TGTGCCAGCAGTGGACAGGGCCTTGCGAACACTGAAGCTTTCTTT.

The genes are TRBV7-2 and TRBJ1-5; D ambiguous. Germline V lookup: CDR1 SGHTA, CDR2 FQGNSA. The CDR3 spans 14 residues. Deletions cut 0 bases from V and 2 bases from J, with 5 bases between. CDR3 loop: CASSLAWGNQPQHF. In DNA form, the CDR3 reads TGTGCCAGCAGCTTAGCGTGGGGCAATCAGCCCCAGCATTTT.

The V call is TRBV7-9, the J call TRBJ1-1, with D unresolved. Germline values: CDR1 SEHNR, CDR2 FQNEAQ (reference sequence). The CDR3 totals 11 residues. The V end was cut by 5 bases, the J end by 9 bases, with 10 bases between. The CDR3 DNA reads as TGTGCCAGCAGCCCACAGATACAAGCTTTCTTT. Translating it yields CASSPQIQAFF.

The V call is TRBV5-1, the J call TRBJ1-1; D remains ambiguous. This CDR3 region has 13 residues. CDR1 SGHRS and CDR2 YFSETQ come from the germline V gene. Trimming cost V 4 bases and J 7 bases, with 14 bases left between them. The CDR3: CASSARPDGEAFF. In nucleotides, the CDR3 is TGCGCCAGCAGCGCAAGACCTGACGGTGAAGCTTTCTTT.

This clone was counted between two and nine times. V gene TRBV12-5 combines with J gene TRBJ1-1, with unresolved D. Germline assignment: CDR1 LGHNT and CDR2 FRNRAP. The CDR3 loop spans 11 amino acids. Trimming pared 6 bases from V and 1 base from J, leaving 3 bases between. Written as DNA, the CDR3 is TGTGCTAGTGGCAAGAACACTGAAGCTTTCTTT. Translated, it gives CASGKNTEAFF.

The chain combines TRBV29-1 with TRBJ2-5, with D perhaps matching TRBD1 or TRBD2 (6 bases each). Deletions cut 6 bases from V and 4 bases from J, with 21 bases between. CDR3 length equals 15 residues. CDR1 SQVTM and CDR2 ANQGSEA come from the germline V gene. The CDR3 sequence: CSVPPGALTGETQYF. The CDR3 coding sequence is TGCAGCGTCCCGCCGGGGGCCTTAACGGGAGAGACCCAGTACTTC.

This chain's CDR3 is CASSLARGGGGPRGYTF. The CDR3 nucleotides read TGTGCCAGCAGCTTGGCTCGCGGTGGGGGTGGCCCTCGGGGCTACACCTTC. The V gene is TRBV5-6, the J gene TRBJ1-2, with a possible D match to TRBD1 (5 bases). Per germline, CDR1 SGHDT and CDR2 YYEEEE. Trimming took 0 bases from V and 8 from J, leaving 23 bases between them. This CDR3 region has 17 residues.

The chain carries TRBV5-1 and TRBJ1-2; D is uncertain. Germline V gene data show CDR1 as SGHRS and CDR2 as YFSETQ. The germline V and J ends were trimmed by 0 bases and 2 bases, with 8 bases remaining between them. The CDR3 is 14 amino acids. The CDR3 loop is CASSLDPQNYGYTF. The CDR3 DNA reads as TGCGCCAGCAGCTTGGATCCACAGAACTATGGCTACACCTTC.

The chain uses TRBV5-1 and TRBJ2-7; a possible D gene is TRBD2 (5 bases). The CDR3 totals 14 residues. Trimming stripped 1 base from V and 0 bases from J, with 8 bases between. Germline CDR1 SGHRS, CDR2 YFSETQ. The CDR3 nucleotides read TGCGCCAGCAGCTTGTTCGGGAACTCCTACGAGCAGTACTTC. This gives the protein CASSLFGNSYEQYF.

J is TRBJ1-2 and V is TRBV20-1; 7 bases map to TRBD1. Germline V gives CDR1 DFQATT, CDR2 SNEGSKA (reference sequence). The CDR3 is 11 residues long. CDR3 nucleotide sequence: TGCAGATCAGGGGGGGACTATGGCTACACCTTC. It is translated as CRSGGDYGYTF.

This clone was seen more than once but under ten times. The chain recombines TRBV5-1 with TRBJ2-5, with TRBD2 as a possible D gene (6 bases). Germline CDR1 SGHRS, CDR2 YFSETQ. The length of the CDR3 is 16 residues. V was trimmed by 2 bases and J by 2 bases, leaving 16 bases between them. CDR3 protein: CASSLDPGLSQETQYF. The CDR3, as DNA: TGCGCCAGCAGCTTAGATCCGGGACTGTCACAAGAGACCCAGTACTTC.

This clone was seen only a few times. The chain combines TRBV7-3 with TRBJ2-2; D is undetermined. Per germline, CDR1 SGHTA and CDR2 FQGTGA. V was shortened by 2 bases and J by 4 bases, with 11 bases between the two germline ends. This CDR3 is built from 15 residues. This CDR3 is CASSLVVASTGELFF. CDR3 DNA sequence: TGTGCCAGCAGCTTAGTTGTGGCTAGCACCGGGGAGCTGTTTTTT.

Written as DNA, the CDR3 is TGTGCCAGCAGGACCGGGACAGGGGTGGAGTATGGCTACACCTTC. Residues: CASRTGTGVEYGYTF. The chain links TRBV6-5 to TRBJ1-2; TRBD1 agrees at 10 bases. This CDR3 is 15 amino acids long. Germline values: CDR1 MNHEY, CDR2 SVGAGI. V was clipped by 6 bases and J by 5 bases; unmatched bases: 9.

This chain links TRBV30 with TRBJ2-5; 8 bases are a match to TRBD2. This CDR3 has 13 amino acids. Germline CDR1 is GTSNPN and CDR2 is SVGIG (reference sequence). With V trimmed by 2 bases and J by 5 bases, 4 bases remained unmatched. The CDR3 loop is CAWSRGGCETQYF. The CDR3 region has the DNA TGTGCCTGGAGTCGGGGGGGGTGTGAGACCCAGTACTTC.

The J gene is TRBJ2-5, the V gene TRBV23-1; 10 bases match TRBD2. The J call may be in error: the DNA end matches TRBJ2-7 better. TRBV23-1 is an open reading frame whose function is uncertain. The CDR3 sequence is 16 residues long. CDR3 region: CASSPTLAGDPYEQYF. Here the CDR3 DNA reads TGCGCCAGCAGTCCTACCCTAGCGGGGGACCCCTACGAGCAGTACTTC.

The chain couples TRBV7-2 to TRBJ1-2; 12 bases match TRBD1. This CDR3 contains 14 residues. Germline assignment: CDR1 SGHTA and CDR2 FQGNSA. V lost 3 bases, J lost 7 bases, and 3 bases stayed unmatched. As DNA, the CDR3 is TGTGCCAGCAGCTTGGGACAGGGGGCGCGTGGCTACACCTTC. Amino acids: CASSLGQGARGYTF.

This clone was recorded a few times. The chain combines TRBV11-3 with TRBJ2-3; D might be TRBD1 or TRBD2, each matching 5 bases. This CDR3 region has 15 residues. Trimming cost V 2 bases and J 1 base, with 10 bases left between them. Germline-derived CDR1 and CDR2 are SGHNT and YENEEA. This CDR3 reads CASSLYVGGTDTQYF. The CDR3 DNA is TGTGCCAGCAGCTTATATGTGGGGGGCACAGATACGCAGTATTTT.

The gene calls are TRBV7-2 and TRBJ1-1; possibly TRBD1 for D (6 bases). Trimming shortened V by 4 bases and J by 0 bases, and 9 bases separated the two germline ends. Germline V gene lookup returns CDR1 SGHTA and CDR2 FQGNSA. The CDR3 is 14 residues long. CDR3 DNA sequence: TGTGCCAGCAGCTCAAGGGGGGTGAACACTGAAGCTTTCTTT. Protein sequence: CASSSRGVNTEAFF.

This chain uses TRBV7-8 with TRBJ2-5; D is undetermined. From germline, CDR1 is SGHVS and CDR2 FQNEAQ. Trimming took 1 base from V and 3 from J, leaving 6 bases between them. This CDR3 is built from 13 residues. CDR3 nucleotide sequence: TGTGCCAGCAGCTTAGGCGAGAAAGAGACCCAGTACTTC. Protein product: CASSLGEKETQYF.

The chain has TRBV7-9 and TRBJ2-3; 10 nucleotides line up with TRBD1. The CDR3 consists of 16 residues. Germline loops: CDR1 SEHNR, CDR2 FQNEAQ (reference sequence). V lost 4 bases and J lost 2; bases outside the gene matches: 6. The CDR3 protein is CASSYLGTGDTDTQYF. Here the CDR3 DNA reads TGTGCCAGCAGCTACCTCGGGACAGGGGACACAGATACGCAGTATTTT.

This clone was seen more than once but under ten times. The V call is TRBV27, the J call TRBJ2-3; unclear D gene. Deletions cut 5 bases from V and 4 bases from J, with 10 bases between. CDR3 size: 13 residues. Per germline, CDR1 MNHEY and CDR2 SMNVEV (reference sequence). The CDR3 is CASSRRSSDTQYF. The CDR3 bases are TGTGCCAGCAGTAGAAGGTCTTCAGATACGCAGTATTTT.

This clone was seen a few times. This chain links TRBV11-2 with TRBJ2-1; D unresolved. The CDR3 is made up of 15 amino acids. Trimming removed 3 bases at V and 0 bases at J, with 9 bases between. From germline, CDR1 is SGHAT and CDR2 FQNNGV. The CDR3 here is CASSFGPSSYNEQFF. CDR3 DNA sequence: TGTGCCAGCAGCTTCGGACCCAGCTCCTACAATGAGCAGTTCTTC.

The chain joins TRBV18 to TRBJ2-3, with D uncertain. The V and J ends lost 3 bases and 0 bases respectively, with 13 bases between them. The CDR3 is 16 amino acids. Germline CDR1 reads KGHSH; CDR2 reads LQKENI. The CDR3 region is CASSPLYPASTDTQYF. CDR3 bases: TGTGCCAGCTCACCCCTCTATCCGGCTAGCACAGATACGCAGTATTTT.

The chain is built from TRBV7-2 and TRBJ2-7; D is tentatively TRBD1 or TRBD2 (5 bases each). This CDR3 comprises 12 residues. Between the trimmed V and J ends, which lost 2 bases and 7 bases, there was a span of 9 bases. CDR1 is SGHTA, CDR2 FQGNSA, per germline. This CDR3 is CASSLRQREQYF. The CDR3, as DNA: TGTGCCAGCAGCTTACGACAGCGGGAGCAGTACTTC.